Sequencing of this TCR beta chain was carried out in a study of blood T cell repertoires in COVID-19. Assay: immunoSEQ multiplex PCR; the TCRdb copy retains only in-frame clones and omits some. This sample carries roughly 87,000 clones, approximately 79% of them seen once, and the ten largest clones take over 13%. Trimming removed 4 bases at V and 4 bases at J, with 13 bases between. Germline V lookup: CDR1 LGHDT, CDR2 YNNKEL (reference sequence). The CDR3 runs to 14 residues. This rearrangement joins TRBV3-1 (or the pseudogene TRBV3-2) to TRBJ1-1; D not resolved. This receptor was obtained from a woman aged 80 or over with acute or convalescent COVID-19. Sequencing was done on a sample of peripheral blood. The CDR3 loop reads CASSPSEGSTEAFF. DNA for the CDR3: TGTGCCAGCAGCCCGTCCGAGGGTAGCACTGAAGCTTTCTTT.